This is a list of T cell receptor beta chains from one sample in a study of beta chain features in type 1 diabetes. Clones were sequenced by immunoSEQ multiplex PCR, and TCRdb holds only the in-frame ones, with some missing. The sample yields around 240,000 clones, approximately 16% seen once. Sequenced input: naive CD4+ T cells from blood. The receptors here all came from a man between 25 and 39 years old with type 1 diabetes. Each CDR3 is given with its conserved first and last residue. The order of the fields is V gene, clone size, D gene, J gene, CDR3 DNA, CDR3 protein. A D gene is named only where the DNA matches it firmly. A row's size may be missing; if present it is once, few, many or a size class.

TRBV25-1	.	TRBD1	TRBJ1-3	TGTGCCAGCTCGGACAGGCTGAGCTCTGGAAACACCATATATTTT	CASSDRLSSGNTIYF
TRBV6-1	.	.	TRBJ1-1	TGTGCCGGGAGACGTGAAGCTTTCTTT	CAGRREAFF
TRBV30	.	.	TRBJ2-4	TGTGCCTGGAGTGTCCTAACTTTAACAGCCAAAAACATTCAGTACTTC	CAWSVLTLTAKNIQYF
TRBV19	.	.	TRBJ2-7	TGTGCCAGTAGTATCGGACAGTTTGGCCCCTACGAGCAGTACTTC	CASSIGQFGPYEQYF
TRBV29-1	.	.	TRBJ1-2	TGCAGCGTTGTCGGATCTGGTGACGGCTACACCTTC	CSVVGSGDGYTF
TRBV7-2	.	.	TRBJ2-6	TGTGCCAGCAGCTTAGTTTGGTCCCACTCTGGGGCCAACGTCCTGACTTTC	CASSLVWSHSGANVLTF
TRBV7-9	.	TRBD2	TRBJ2-3	TGTGCCAGCAGTCACGGACTAGCAGATACGCAGTATTTT	CASSHGLADTQYF
TRBV4-1	few	.	TRBJ2-3	TGCGCCAGCAGCCCCCGTGGGAGACCCCCAGATACGCAGTATTTT	CASSPRGRPPDTQYF
TRBV29-1	.	.	TRBJ1-1	TGCAGCGTTGCCGAGAACACTGAAGCTTTCTTT	CSVAENTEAFF
TRBV7-2	few	TRBD1	TRBJ2-7	TGTGCCAGCAGCCTCACAGGGGGCCCAGGGAACGAGCAGTACTTC	CASSLTGGPGNEQYF
TRBV5-6	few	.	TRBJ2-1	TGTGCCAGCAGCTTGTTAGGTGCTAGCTCCTACAATGAGCAGTTCTTC	CASSLLGASSYNEQFF
TRBV29-1	few	TRBD1	TRBJ1-5	TGCAGCGTTGAAACGACAGGGGGTCAGCCCCAGCATTTT	CSVETTGGQPQHF
TRBV15	.	TRBD2	TRBJ2-5	TGTGCCACCAGCAGGGGGACTAGCGGGATTGGAGAGACCCAGTACTTC	CATSRGTSGIGETQYF
TRBV30	few	.	TRBJ2-6	TGTGCCTGGAGTGTAGTGACCGACCCCCTGACTTTC	CAWSVVTDPLTF
TRBV7-9	few	TRBD1	TRBJ2-1	TGTGCCAGCAGCGTTAGAGTGGGGGACAGACACTCCTACAATGAGCAGTTCTTC	CASSVRVGDRHSYNEQFF
TRBV2	few	TRBD1	TRBJ2-7	TGTGCCAGCAACAGGGGAGTTAACTACGAGCAGTACTTC	CASNRGVNYEQYF
TRBV28	.	TRBD1	TRBJ2-1	TGTGCCAGCAGACCCGGGACAGGGGGATACAATGAGCAGTTCTTC	CASRPGTGGYNEQFF
TRBV7-2	.	.	TRBJ1-2	TGTGCCAGCAGCTTAGACAGGGCGAATGGCTACACCTTC	CASSLDRANGYTF
TRBV10-3	.	.	TRBJ2-7	TGTGCCATCAGTGAGTCAGGTGGGGAGAGGCAGTACTTC	CAISESGGERQYF
TRBV29-1	few	.	TRBJ1-3	TGCAGCGTTAGGGGACCGAGCTCTGGAAACACCATATATTTT	CSVRGPSSGNTIYF
TRBV30	few	.	TRBJ2-7	TGTGCCTGGAGTCGGGACATCTACGAGCAGTACTTC	CAWSRDIYEQYF
TRBV30	.	TRBD1	TRBJ1-4	TGTGCCTGGAGCTCAGGGGGCAATAATGAAAAACTGTTTTTT	CAWSSGGNNEKLFF
TRBV5-6	.	.	TRBJ2-3	TGTGCCAGCAGCTTGGGGGCAGGGCTGCTCACAGATACGCAGTATTTT	CASSLGAGLLTDTQYF
TRBV6-6	.	.	TRBJ2-3	TGTGCCAGCACTCAGCCGAGCACAGATACGCAGTATTTT	CASTQPSTDTQYF
TRBV29-1	.	TRBD1	TRBJ2-7	TGCAGCACCGCCGGGACAGGGTTTAACGAGCAGTACTTC	CSTAGTGFNEQYF
TRBV29-1	few	TRBD1	TRBJ2-4	TGCAGCGCGGGGAAGACAGGGGCCAAAAACATTCAGTACTTC	CSAGKTGAKNIQYF
TRBV10-3	few	.	TRBJ1-2	TGTGCCATCAGTGAGTCTGGACAGCCAAAGGGCTACACCTTC	CAISESGQPKGYTF
TRBV29-1	few	.	TRBJ2-6	TGCAGCGTTTCCGGTCCAGGGTCTGGGGCCAACGTCCTGACTTTC	CSVSGPGSGANVLTF
TRBV5-1	.	.	TRBJ2-6	TGCGCCAGCAGCAGGGGCGCTGGGGCCAACGTCCTGACTTTC	CASSRGAGANVLTF
TRBV4-1	few	.	TRBJ2-4	TGCGCCAGCAGCCAACCCTCACGGGACATAAACATTCAGTACTTC	CASSQPSRDINIQYF
TRBV28	few	TRBD2	TRBJ2-5	TGTGCCAGCAGCCTCCGGGACTACTACCAAGAGACCCAGTACTTC	CASSLRDYYQETQYF
TRBV4-3	.	.	TRBJ2-1	TGCGCCAGCAGCCAAGGCTTTGTAAGAAACAATGAGCAGTTCTTC	CASSQGFVRNNEQFF
TRBV4-3	.	.	TRBJ2-7	TGCGCCAGCAGCCAAGGTCCCCCCTACGAGCAGTACTTC	CASSQGPPYEQYF
TRBV29-1	.	.	TRBJ2-7	TGCAGCGTTGCGGGAAGCTCCTACGAGCAGTACTTC	CSVAGSSYEQYF
TRBV9	.	.	TRBJ1-4	TGTGCCAGCAGCCCCCGACAGGAGTCTAATGAAAAACTGTTTTTT	CASSPRQESNEKLFF
TRBV7-9	few	TRBD2	TRBJ2-3	TGTGCCAGCAGCTTAACGCTAGCGGGAGGTCGAGATACGCAGTATTTT	CASSLTLAGGRDTQYF
TRBV10-3	.	TRBD2	TRBJ2-1	TGTGCCATCAGTACTAGCGGGAGTAAGATCAATGAGCAGTTCTTC	CAISTSGSKINEQFF